The rows below give T cell receptor beta chains drawn from one sample of a study of Ad26.COV2.S vaccination and SARS-CoV-2 variants. Assay used: immunoSEQ multiplex PCR; TCRdb lists only in-frame clones, some missing. The sample has almost 400,000 clones; 70% to 90% are singletons. The sample in question was peripheral blood, obtained in a trial of Ad26.COV2.S vaccine versus placebo. These receptors originate from a person between 18 and 59 years old who received the Ad26.COV2.S COVID-19 vaccine or a placebo. The CDR3 runs from the conserved cysteine through the conserved F or W. A D gene is named only where the DNA matches it firmly. Only some rows state a clone size, as once, few, many or a class for expanded clones.

j_call	clone_size	d_call	v_call	cdr3_nt	cdr3_aa
TRBJ2-1	.	.	TRBV5-1	TGCGCCAGCAGCTACTCTAGCGACTCCTACAATGAGCAGTTCTTC	CASSYSSDSYNEQFF
TRBJ2-1	.	.	TRBV3-1/TRBV3-2	TGTGCCAGCAGGGACTCCGCAGACAATGAGCAGTTCTTC	CASRDSADNEQFF
TRBJ2-2	once	.	TRBV2	TGTGCCAGACATGCTACGGGGTCCGCGAACACCGGGGAGCTGTTTTTT	CARHATGSANTGELFF
TRBJ2-3	.	TRBD2	TRBV7-8	TGTGCCAGCAGCTCTATCAGGGCGGGAGGGCTCCCAGATACGCAGTATTTT	CASSSIRAGGLPDTQYF
TRBJ2-6	.	TRBD1	TRBV2	TGTGCCAGCAGTGAGCAAGGGGGCTTTGGGGCCAACGTCCTGACTTTC	CASSEQGGFGANVLTF
TRBJ2-7	.	.	TRBV7-8	TGTGCCAGCAGCTTAGGTACTGGCAGGGTATATTGGTACGAGCAGTACTTC	CASSLGTGRVYWYEQYF
TRBJ2-6	.	.	TRBV5-1	TGCGCCAGCACTGGGGTGGGTGGGGCCAACGTCCTGACTTTC	CASTGVGGANVLTF
TRBJ2-2	.	.	TRBV7-2	TGTGCCAGCAGCTTAGGGCTAAACACCGGGGAGCTGTTTTTT	CASSLGLNTGELFF
TRBJ2-5	.	TRBD1	TRBV3-1/TRBV3-2	TGTGCCAGCACCAAACAGGGGGCGCATCGGAAGACCCAGTACTTC	CASTKQGAHRKTQYF
TRBJ2-7	.	.	TRBV5-8	TGTGCCAGCAGCCCATCTAGGGGGGACTCCTACGAGCAGTACTTC	CASSPSRGDSYEQYF
TRBJ1-5	few	.	TRBV11-2	TGTGCCAGCAGCTTAGACGGTTATAGCAATCAGCCCCAGCATTTT	CASSLDGYSNQPQHF
TRBJ2-3	.	TRBD1	TRBV7-2	TGTGCCAGCAGCTTAACCGGGACAGGGCGGGTAGATACGCAGTATTTT	CASSLTGTGRVDTQYF
TRBJ1-6	once	.	TRBV6-5	TGTGCCAGCAGTTACTCACGCAGGGGAGGGCATTCACCCCTCCACTTT	CASSYSRRGGHSPLHF
TRBJ1-2	.	TRBD1	TRBV7-8	TGTGCCAGCAGCCAGGGACAGGGGAGTTATGGCTACACCTTC	CASSQGQGSYGYTF
TRBJ2-7	once	.	TRBV5-5	TGTGCCAGCAGCTTGGGGCAGGGTCCCTACGAGCAGTACTTC	CASSLGQGPYEQYF